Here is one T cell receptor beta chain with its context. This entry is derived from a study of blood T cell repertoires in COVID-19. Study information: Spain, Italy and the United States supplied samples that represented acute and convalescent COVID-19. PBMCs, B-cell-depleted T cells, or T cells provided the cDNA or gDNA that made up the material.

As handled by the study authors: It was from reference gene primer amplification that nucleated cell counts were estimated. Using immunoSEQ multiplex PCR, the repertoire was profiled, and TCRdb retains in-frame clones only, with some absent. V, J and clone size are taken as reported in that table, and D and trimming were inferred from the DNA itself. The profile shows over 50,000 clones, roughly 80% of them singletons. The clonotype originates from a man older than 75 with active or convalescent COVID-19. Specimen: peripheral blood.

As DNA, the CDR3 is TGTGCCAGCAGCCCTCAAGTAGAGGCGGTGGACGAGCAGTACTTC. This codes for CASSPQVEAVDEQYF. The chain is built from TRBV9 and TRBJ2-7; D unresolved. The germline V and J ends were trimmed by 4 bases and 5 bases, with 19 bases remaining between them. The CDR3 spans 15 residues. Germline values: CDR1 SGDLS, CDR2 YYNGEE.